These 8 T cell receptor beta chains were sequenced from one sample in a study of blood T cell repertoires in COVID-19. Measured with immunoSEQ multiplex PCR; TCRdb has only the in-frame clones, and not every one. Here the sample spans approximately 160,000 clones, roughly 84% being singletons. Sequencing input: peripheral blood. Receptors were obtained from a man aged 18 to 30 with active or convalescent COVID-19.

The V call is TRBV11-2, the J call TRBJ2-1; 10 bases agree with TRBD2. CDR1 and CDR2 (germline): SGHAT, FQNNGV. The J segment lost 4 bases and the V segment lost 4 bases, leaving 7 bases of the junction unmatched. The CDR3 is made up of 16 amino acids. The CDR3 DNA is TGTGCCAGCAGCTCCAGCGGGAGGGCCGAGTACAATGAGCAGTTCTTC. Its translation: CASSSSGRAEYNEQFF.

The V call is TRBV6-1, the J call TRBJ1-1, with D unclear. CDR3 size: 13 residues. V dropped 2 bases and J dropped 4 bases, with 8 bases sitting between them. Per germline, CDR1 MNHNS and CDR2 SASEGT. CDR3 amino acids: CASSELGSTEAFF. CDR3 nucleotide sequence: TGTGCCAGCAGTGAATTAGGGAGCACTGAAGCTTTCTTT.

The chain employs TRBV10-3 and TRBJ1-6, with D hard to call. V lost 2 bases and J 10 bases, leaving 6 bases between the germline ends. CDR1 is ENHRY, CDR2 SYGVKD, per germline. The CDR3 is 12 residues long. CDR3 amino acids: CAISEPESPLHF. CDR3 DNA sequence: TGTGCCATCAGTGAGCCCGAGTCACCCCTCCACTTT.

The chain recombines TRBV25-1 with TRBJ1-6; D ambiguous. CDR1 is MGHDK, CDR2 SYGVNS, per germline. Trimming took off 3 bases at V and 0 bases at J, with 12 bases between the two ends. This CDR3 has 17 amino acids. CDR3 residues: CASSEPPGSSYNSPLHF. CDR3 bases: TGTGCCAGCAGTGAGCCCCCAGGAAGCTCCTATAATTCACCCCTCCACTTT.

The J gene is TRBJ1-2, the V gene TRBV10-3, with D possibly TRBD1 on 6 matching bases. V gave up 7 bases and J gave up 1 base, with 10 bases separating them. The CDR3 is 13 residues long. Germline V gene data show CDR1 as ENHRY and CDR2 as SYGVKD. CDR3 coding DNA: TGTGCCATCAACCGGGACAATAACTATGGCTACACCTTC. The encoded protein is CAINRDNNYGYTF.

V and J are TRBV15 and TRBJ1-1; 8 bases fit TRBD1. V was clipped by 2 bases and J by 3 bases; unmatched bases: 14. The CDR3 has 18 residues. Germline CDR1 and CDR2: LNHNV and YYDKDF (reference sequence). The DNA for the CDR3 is TGTGCCACCAGCAGACCACTCTTCTGGACAGGGAGTGACACTGAAGCTTTCTTT. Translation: CATSRPLFWTGSDTEAFF.

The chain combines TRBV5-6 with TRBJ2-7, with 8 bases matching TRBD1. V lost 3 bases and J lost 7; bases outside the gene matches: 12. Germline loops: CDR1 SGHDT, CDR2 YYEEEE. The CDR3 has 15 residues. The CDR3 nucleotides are TGTGCCAGCAGCTACTCCAGGGGGCTTAGAGAAGAGCAGTACTTC. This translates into CASSYSRGLREEQYF.

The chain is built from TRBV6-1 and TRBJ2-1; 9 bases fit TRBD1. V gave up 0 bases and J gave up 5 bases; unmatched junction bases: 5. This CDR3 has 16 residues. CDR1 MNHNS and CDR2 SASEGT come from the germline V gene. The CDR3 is CASSEALGQGHNEQFF. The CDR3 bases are TGTGCCAGCAGTGAAGCGCTGGGACAGGGACACAATGAGCAGTTCTTC.